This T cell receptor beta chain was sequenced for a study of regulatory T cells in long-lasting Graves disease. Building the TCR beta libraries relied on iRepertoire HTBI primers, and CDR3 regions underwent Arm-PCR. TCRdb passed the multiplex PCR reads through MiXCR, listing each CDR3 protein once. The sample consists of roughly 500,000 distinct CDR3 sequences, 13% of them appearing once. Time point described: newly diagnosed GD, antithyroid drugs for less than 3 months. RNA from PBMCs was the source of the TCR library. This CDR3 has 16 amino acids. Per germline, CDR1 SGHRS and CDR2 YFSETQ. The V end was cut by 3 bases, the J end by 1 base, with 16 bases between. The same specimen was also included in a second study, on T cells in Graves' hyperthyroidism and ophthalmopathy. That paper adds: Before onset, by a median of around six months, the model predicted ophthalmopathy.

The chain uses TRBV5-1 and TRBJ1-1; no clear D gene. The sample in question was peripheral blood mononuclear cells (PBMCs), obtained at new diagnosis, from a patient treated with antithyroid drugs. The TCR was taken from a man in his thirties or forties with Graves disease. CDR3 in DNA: TGCGCCAGCAGCTCCTTATGGAGCCAGACGAACACTGAAGCTTTCTTT. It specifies CASSSLWSQTNTEAFF.